The text below deals with one T cell receptor beta chain. This clonotype was seen repeatedly, ten times or more. Its antigen is still unknown. Per-nucleotide qualities are absent, and no much larger clonotype sits a single base away. This sample was taken from a study of liver allograft versus peripheral blood T cells (dated by TCRdb to the early 2020s). About the full investigation: The study compared the T cell receptor repertoires present in transplanted livers with the repertoires present in the peripheral blood of liver transplant recipients. On the study overall, not on this receptor specifically: The T cell receptor repertoires within liver allografts were reported to be different from the T cell receptor repertoires detected in peripheral blood.

The CDR3 covers 12 residues, taking in both the cysteine and the phenylalanine. Just the 36-base CDR3 DNA is kept, in frame starting at base 1. The germline V gene yields MDHEN for CDR1 and SYDVKM for CDR2. Trimming leaves V shorter by 5 bases and J shorter by 8 bases, with the junction holding 4 bases beyond the gene matches. The instrument given in TCRdb is Illumina MiSeq. In TCRdb, the public reads were trimmed at Q25 with fastp and aligned with MiXCR, with productive beta chains retained. A single entry per CDR3 protein holds the most common genes and DNA from its merged rows. A total of 7,500 to 9,000 distinct CDR3 sequences appear in this sample, roughly 15% of them only once. The ten largest clonotypes hold roughly 4.4% of the sample.

The clonotype originates from a human patient who had a liver transplant. After a transplant, some T cells may be the graft donor's own cells. The V and J genes are TRBV28 and TRBJ1-2, with 8 bases aligning to TRBD1. The CDR3 here reads CASSIRGRGYTF. Here is the DNA: TGTGCCAGCAGTATCAGGGGGCGCGGCTACACCTTC.